Here is one TCR beta chain with its context. This receptor's antigen is unknown. No quality values exist for individual bases; no much larger clone is one base distant. This specimen comes from a study of cytomegalovirus exposure and HLA in healthy donors (dated by TCRdb to about 2017). Notes on the research overall: According to an earlier analysis of 587 of the donors, 200 million or so T cells yielded some 120 million unique TCR beta sequences and roughly 280 Gb of sequence data. An early release that covered approximately 600 HLA-typed donors contained around 300 gigabases of sequencing data and tens of millions of unique TCR sequences. The genetic ancestry cluster associated with self-reported Caucasian donors included 70% to 85% of the roughly 400 genotyped donors. The study aimed to test whether signatures of past pathogen exposure could be identified by cataloging public T cell receptors. The study used immunosequencing to profile the T cell repertoires of hundreds of subjects and linked those repertoires to cytomegalovirus serostatus. Besides the first cohort of 666 subjects, a separate validation cohort made up of over a hundred different subjects was used. To predict cytomegalovirus infection status, the study brought together high-throughput TCR immunosequencing, statistical association of individual TCRs with disease status, and machine learning. A later analysis re-examined previously published TCR beta repertoires from just over 650 donors and added high-resolution HLA genotyping to investigate patterns of TCR occurrence. Rather than using new phenotypic data, the later analysis identified candidate immune exposures from TCR beta sequences and from how often those sequences occurred across donors. An earlier analysis of around 580 of the donors used high-throughput TCR beta sequencing to judge whether each TCR beta V gene segment behaved as functional or pseudogenic. Alongside the repertoire data, information on donor age, sex, ethnicity and CMV serostatus was compiled. A later genetic analysis used genome-wide SNP genotypes for 398 of the 666 donors, treating that subset as a discovery cohort. All discovery cohort repertoires had been generated on a single sequencing platform. Both class I and class II loci were covered by HLA typing, at four-digit resolution. Typing coverage differed by locus: A, B, C, DRB1 and DQB1 were typed in roughly 620-630 donors, DQA1 in roughly 500, DPA1 in nearly 610, and DPB1 in about 450. Four to six DR-DQ haplotypes were handled as single units for association and clustering, since linkage in the cohort was strong. Among 398 genotyped donors of the cohort, an average of around 240,000 unique TCR beta nucleotide sequences were sequenced per donor, 15% to 20% of them non-productive. Overall results and qualifications from the work: The authors suggested that the approach could potentially be generalized to other disease states and immunological phenotypes. Some IMGT-functional V segments, including TRBV6-2 and TRBV6-3, could not be told apart with the 87-base-pair reads, so those segments were excluded. Broadly in line with IMGT annotations, most TCR beta V segments showed up in productive rearrangements about 87% or about 30% of the time in an earlier analysis of around 600 of the donors. Three of the identified cytomegalovirus-associated TCR beta chains were confirmed in vitro to be specific for cytomegalovirus antigens. The study listed 170 or so TCR beta chains as associated with cytomegalovirus. Strong co-occurrence of HLA alleles, especially DR and DQ, made assigning TCR associations to individual alleles difficult. The earlier analysis of almost 600 of the donors excluded around 17 rarely observed V segments, including chromosome 9 orphons, because counts were too low. In a later analysis, several top co-occurrence clusters were reported to appear linked to parvovirus B19, influenza, CMV and Epstein-Barr virus. The classifier was reported to diagnose cytomegalovirus status with high specificity and sensitivity in both the original and validation cohorts. Most TCR sequences were observed very rarely across donors, whereas some public TCRs were present in many individuals. Linkage disequilibrium might explain the correlated functional status among segregating V segments, but an unknown experimental factor could not be ruled out. Only TCR beta chains were sequenced in this cohort, and the absence of alpha or paired-chain data limited detectable features. In a later analysis, about 17,000 TCR beta sequences were associated with specific HLA alleles at a false discovery rate of 0.05. According to a later analysis, TCR association rates differed among HLA loci, with DRB1 alleles showing the most associated TCRs and HLA-C alleles showing the fewest. A further reported finding was that TCR beta sequences accurately predicted the HLA-A and HLA-B alleles for most subjects in the first cohort. In a later analysis, most CMV-associated TCR beta chains were found to appear HLA-restricted, with HLA associations seemingly driven largely by CMV exposure. A cluster of highly shared sequence variants was judged likely to be a technical artifact of the sequencing pipeline. In a later genetic analysis, fewer N-insertions in productive TCRs were reported among donors in an Asian-associated ancestry cluster than the roughly 700-donor mean. Because some donors lacked HLA typing at each locus, the association tests relied only on the typed subset. V-gene and J-gene trimming of TCR beta chains was associated with a missense DCLRE1C variant in a later genetic analysis, and the association was replicated in an independent cohort. A later analysis found that HLA-associated TCR beta chains were more clonally expanded and had lower generation probabilities than equally common non-associated chains. The presence/absence analyses assumed that sequencing depth was roughly uniform across donors, and that assumption may not be true. The only immune exposure information available for the cohort was CMV serostatus.

The cohort consisted of hundreds of healthy bone marrow donors. At the time of sampling, all cohort members were nominally healthy, though unrecorded immune exposures were likely present. The donor was CMV seropositive and was included in the group of 250 to 300 seropositive cohort members. Each donor provided a peripheral blood sample, and peripheral blood mononuclear cells were used for TCR beta sequencing. The Qiagen DNeasy Blood Extraction Kit was used to extract genomic DNA from the blood cell samples. For this chain, trimming is 3 bases at the V end and 7 bases at the J end, and the number of junction bases without a gene match is 12. The CDR3, cysteine through phenylalanine, is 16 amino acids long. The read is trimmed to its CDR3 DNA, 48 bases read in frame from base 1. Reading the germline V gene gives CDR1 LGHNA and CDR2 YNFKEQ. The library was prepared using the immunoSEQ multiplex PCR assay. For the multiplex PCR, a mixture combining 60 forward primers for TCR Vbeta segments and 13 reverse primers for TCR Jbeta segments was used. Amplification of the CDR3 region of rearranged TCR beta genes was performed with a multiplex PCR assay on genomic DNA. Amplified TCR beta libraries were sequenced as 87-base-pair reads on the Illumina HiSeq System. In the authors' own workflow: Across the roughly 600 repertoires, a later analysis counted 80 million or so unique TCR beta chains, 9.5 million to 13 million of which were shared by at least two donors. A nearest-neighbor algorithm error-corrected the raw reads and collapsed the reads into unique sequences, merging closely related sequences to remove PCR and sequencing errors. Alignment of CDR3 sequences to IMGT reference sequences was used to assign V, D and J gene segments. Each retained sequence needed at least a six-nucleotide match to both a V gene segment and a J gene segment. A rearrangement was called productive if the CDR3 had no stop codons and remained in frame with V and J, and every other rearrangement was called non-productive. Following IMGT convention, CDR3 was defined as the stretch from the second conserved V-encoded cysteine to the conserved J-encoded phenylalanine. The earlier analysis of fewer than 700 of the donors excluded sequences that lacked an unambiguous match to a single V gene segment. An earlier analysis of roughly 590 of the donors called V segments functional above 56.7% productive rearrangements and segregating when the between-donor standard deviation exceeded 5%. A statistical classification framework was developed to diagnose cytomegalovirus status using the catalog of TCR beta chain sequences. A later analysis assigned V and J genes by comparing TCR nucleotide sequences with IMGT/GENE-DB human TR gene sequences. The TCRdist pipeline was used in a later analysis to assign CDR3 sequences and most-parsimonious VDJ recombination scenarios. In a later analysis, every TCR beta chain was defined by the combination of its CDR3 amino acid sequence and its V-gene family, and reads without a unique V-gene family were dropped. To address suspected cross-contamination and a sequencing artifact, a later analysis removed several hundred highly shared, low-generation-probability nucleotide sequences. A later analysis calculated a clonal expansion index for each public chain from normalized within-repertoire ranks of inferred template counts. A later analysis computed generation probabilities with a VDJ recombination model fitted to out-of-frame rearrangements, and checked the results against IGoR. A later analysis scored TCR-TCR, TCR-HLA and TCR-CMV co-occurrence with hypergeometric tests, applying a repertoire-size bias correction to TCR pairs. A later analysis estimated false discovery rates by permuting HLA or CMV assignments 20 times. A later analysis grouped co-occurring TCRs with DBSCAN, adding TCRdist sequence similarity when clustering within HLA-allele-positive subsets. Repertoires with fewer than 30,000 or more than 120,000 public chains, plus five repertoires with anomalous nucleotide sharing, were excluded from co-occurrence clustering. Here the immuneACCESS table is served through TCRdb, limited to in-frame sequences with V and J called. Missing clones are a known gap in these copies; in checked studies unresolved V genes cover under half, and the rest lacks a known reason. V and J calls and clone size are given by that table; D and trimming were obtained from the DNA. This sample comprises about 150,000 clones, approximately 85% of them detected only once. The top ten clones comprise 2.5% to 3% of the sample.

Recombination linked TRBV4-2 to TRBJ2-1; TRBD2 matches 7 bases in the middle. The source of this sequence is a man under 40 in good health and CMV-seropositive. The sample comprised PBMCs. The CDR3 protein: CASSHGPAGEWNEQFF. At the DNA level, the sequence is TGTGCCAGCAGCCACGGCCCCGCGGGAGAGTGGAATGAGCAGTTCTTC.